These T cell receptor beta chains were read from a single sample in a study of blood T cells in healthy people across ages. TCRdb reprocessed the 5' RACE reads with MiXCR, giving one entry per CDR3 protein. This sample has approximately 780,000 distinct CDR3 sequences; around 24% occur once, and the top ten carry under 3%. The same data also went into a second study, on T cells of mothers and their children.

Sequencing used blood. These receptors were collected from a boy younger than 18 in good health. Both conserved end residues are part of each CDR3. Each record gives: J gene, V gene, D gene, CDR3 length, clone size, CDR3 protein, CDR3 DNA. A D gene is named only where the DNA matches it firmly. The listing skips clone size in some rows; elsewhere it reads once, few, many or a size class.

J: TRBJ2-7; V: TRBV11-2; D: NA; length: 16; size: NA; CDR3: CASSFDAGRGSYEQYF; DNA: TGTGCCAGCAGCTTTGACGCGGGGCGAGGGTCCTACGAGCAGTACTTC
J: TRBJ2-5; V: TRBV29-1; D: TRBD2; length: 16; size: NA; CDR3: CSVSSIQRGNQETQYF; DNA: TGCAGCGTTTCCTCGATCCAGCGGGGTAACCAAGAGACCCAGTACTTC
J: TRBJ2-7; V: TRBV7-9; D: TRBD2; length: 15; size: NA; CDR3: CASSPSGGYSGEQYF; DNA: TGTGCCAGCAGCCCCAGCGGGGGGTATTCTGGGGAGCAGTACTTC
J: TRBJ2-7; V: TRBV19; D: TRBD1; length: 13; size: NA; CDR3: CASSSDRANEQYF; DNA: TGTGCCAGTAGCTCGGACAGGGCAAACGAGCAGTACTTC
J: TRBJ1-2; V: TRBV13; D: NA; length: 14; size: NA; CDR3: CASSFVVGQAGYTF; DNA: TGTGCCAGCAGCTTCGTGGTAGGGCAGGCTGGCTACACCTTC
J: TRBJ2-1; V: TRBV6-5; D: TRBD2; length: 15; size: few; CDR3: CASRAGGATYNEQFF; DNA: TGTGCCAGCAGGGCCGGGGGGGCGACCTACAATGAGCAGTTCTTC
J: TRBJ2-5; V: TRBV5-1; D: NA; length: 15; size: NA; CDR3: CASSRSFGGQETQYF; DNA: TGCGCCAGCAGCCGTTCGTTCGGGGGCCAGGAGACCCAGTACTTC
J: TRBJ1-2; V: TRBV29-1; D: NA; length: 11; size: NA; CDR3: CSGSDAGGYTF; DNA: TGCAGCGGGTCGGACGCTGGAGGCTACACCTTC
J: TRBJ2-7; V: TRBV5-1; D: NA; length: 14; size: few; CDR3: CASSVRQPSYEQYF; DNA: TGCGCCAGCAGCGTACGACAGCCCTCCTACGAGCAGTACTTC
J: TRBJ1-2; V: TRBV7-3; D: NA; length: 14; size: NA; CDR3: CASSPGPRRGGYTF; DNA: TGTGCCAGCAGCCCCGGCCCTAGGCGGGGTGGCTACACCTTC
J: TRBJ2-2; V: TRBV12-3/TRBV12-4; D: TRBD1; length: 15; size: NA; CDR3: CASNAGTGNTGELFF; DNA: TGTGCCAGCAACGCGGGGACAGGAAACACCGGGGAGCTGTTTTTT
J: TRBJ2-7; V: TRBV5-1; D: NA; length: 13; size: many; CDR3: CASSLQGSYEQYF; DNA: TGTGCCAGCAGTTTACAGGGCTCCTACGAGCAGTACTTC
J: TRBJ2-1; V: TRBV28; D: TRBD1; length: 14; size: few; CDR3: CASSSGQRYNEQFF; DNA: TGTGCCAGCAGTTCGGGACAGCGATACAACGAGCAGTTCTTC
J: TRBJ2-3; V: TRBV12-3/TRBV12-4; D: NA; length: 14; size: NA; CDR3: CASSPRSSTDTEYF; DNA: TGTGCCAGCAGTCCCCGATCAAGCACAGATACGGAGTATTTT
J: TRBJ1-2; V: TRBV9; D: NA; length: 15; size: few; CDR3: CASSVAVGDHYGYTF; DNA: TGTGCCAGCAGCGTAGCGGTAGGGGACCACTATGGCTACACCTTC
J: TRBJ2-2; V: TRBV7-9; D: NA; length: 11; size: few; CDR3: CASKGDGELFF; DNA: TGTGCCAGCAAGGGAGACGGGGAGCTGTTTTTT